This record looks at one T cell receptor (beta chain) sequence and its context. As yet, its antigen is unknown. The treatment here: around 19 received Ad26.COV2.S at low or high dose, single or two shots; a few received placebo; per-sample allocation not given. Samples came from day 63 after the first vaccine or placebo injection. Clones were read by immunoSEQ multiplex PCR, and TCRdb kept only the in-frame ones, dropping some. Among 350,000 to 500,000 clones listed, nearly 90% were seen once. The germline gives CDR1 SGDLS, CDR2 YYNGEE. V was clipped by 3 bases and J by 2 bases; unmatched bases: 8. This CDR3 region has 16 residues. The record originates from a study of Ad26.COV2.S vaccination and SARS-CoV-2 variants. Study-wide results and limits: The breadth of spike-specific CD8+ and CD4+ T cell responses after vaccination was reportedly substantial. Placebo recipients and vaccine recipients were similar in non-spike TCR breadth. Using TCR breadth and depth analyses may have led to underestimated total T cell responses.

The chain is built from TRBV9 and TRBJ2-1, with 7 bases fitting TRBD2. Specimen: peripheral blood, collected in a trial of Ad26.COV2.S vaccine versus placebo. The origin of this receptor is a person between 18 and 65 years old who received the Ad26.COV2.S COVID-19 vaccine or a placebo. The CDR3 bases are TGTGCCAGCAGCGGTTCTAGCGGTTACGCCTACAATGAGCAGTTCTTC. Protein sequence: CASSGSSGYAYNEQFF.